This T cell receptor beta chain was sequenced for a study of T cell responses to AZD1222 COVID-19 vaccine. The study's findings and limits: Donors were largely white British and mainly female; clonal diversity was possibly underestimated. Researchers took repertoire samples only after the peak T cell response had come. Vaccination with two AZD1222 doses was followed by a rise in Spike-specific TCR breadth and depth.

The germline CDR1 and CDR2 sequences are LNHDA and SQIVND (reference sequence). The V and J ends lost 4 bases and 2 bases respectively, with 14 bases between them. This CDR3 is built from 16 residues. Points on this clone: Antigen specificity is unknown.

Method: immunoSEQ multiplex PCR; TCRdb's copy keeps in-frame clones and lacks some. The table has roughly 130,000 clones, around 94% seen once. The clonotype was recovered from an adult in good health. The chain links TRBV19 to TRBJ2-2, with a possible D match to TRBD2 (6 bases). The sequencing used peripheral blood, collected on day 0 of AZD1222 vaccination. Here the CDR3 DNA reads TGTGCCAGTAGTACCTCTAGCGAGAGAAACACCGGGGAGCTGTTTTTT. Translated: CASSTSSERNTGELFF.